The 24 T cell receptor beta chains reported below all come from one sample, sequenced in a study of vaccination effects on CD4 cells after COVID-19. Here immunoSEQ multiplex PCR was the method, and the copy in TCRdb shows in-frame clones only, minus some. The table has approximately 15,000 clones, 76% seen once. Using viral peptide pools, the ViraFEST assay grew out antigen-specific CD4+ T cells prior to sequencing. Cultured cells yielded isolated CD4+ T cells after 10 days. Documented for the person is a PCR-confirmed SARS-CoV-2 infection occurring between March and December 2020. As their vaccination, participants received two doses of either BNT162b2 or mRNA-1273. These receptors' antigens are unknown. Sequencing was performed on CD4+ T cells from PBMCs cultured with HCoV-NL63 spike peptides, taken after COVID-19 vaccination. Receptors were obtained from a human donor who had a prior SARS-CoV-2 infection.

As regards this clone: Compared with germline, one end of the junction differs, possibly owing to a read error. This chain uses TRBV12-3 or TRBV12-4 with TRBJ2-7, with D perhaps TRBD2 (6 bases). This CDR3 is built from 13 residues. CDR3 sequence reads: CASSFRADREQYF. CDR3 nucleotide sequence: TGTGCCAGCAGTTTCCGGGCGGACCGGGAGCAATACTTC.

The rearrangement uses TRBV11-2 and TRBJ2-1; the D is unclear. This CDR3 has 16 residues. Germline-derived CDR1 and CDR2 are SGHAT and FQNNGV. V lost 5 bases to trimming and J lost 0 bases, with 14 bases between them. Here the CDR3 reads CASSQTAVSSYNEQFF. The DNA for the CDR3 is TGTGCCAGCAGCCAAACGGCGGTGAGCTCCTACAATGAGCAGTTCTTC.

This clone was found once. The DNA of the CDR3 is TGTGCCAGCAGCGGCCTTGAGCGGGGGGGGCTCTACGAGCAGTACTTC. Amino acid sequence: CASSGLERGGLYEQYF. V usage is TRBV9 and J usage is TRBJ2-7; 10 nucleotides align to TRBD2. Per germline, CDR1 SGDLS and CDR2 YYNGEE. The CDR3 is 16 residues long. V was pared by 3 bases and J by 3 bases, with 9 bases of the junction left unmatched.

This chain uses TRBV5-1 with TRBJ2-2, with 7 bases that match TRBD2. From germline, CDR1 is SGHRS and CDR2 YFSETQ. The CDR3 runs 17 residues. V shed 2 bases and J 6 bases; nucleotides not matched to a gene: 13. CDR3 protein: CASSLASGLGSAGELFF. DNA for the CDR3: TGCGCCAGCAGCTTAGCTAGCGGACTGGGATCGGCCGGGGAGCTGTTTTTT. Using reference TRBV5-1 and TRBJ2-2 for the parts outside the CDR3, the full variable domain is KAGVTQTPRYLIKTRGQQVTLSCSPISGHRSVSWYQQTPGQGLQFLFEYFSETQRNKGNFPGRFSGRQFSNSRSEMNVSTLELGDSALYLCASSLASGLGSAGELFFGEGSRLTVL.

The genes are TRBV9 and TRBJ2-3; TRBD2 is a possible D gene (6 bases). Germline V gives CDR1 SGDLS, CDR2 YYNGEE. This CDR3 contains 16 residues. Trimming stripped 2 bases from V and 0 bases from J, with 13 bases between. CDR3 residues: CASSVHGGASTDTQYF. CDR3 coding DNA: TGTGCCAGCAGCGTTCACGGGGGAGCTAGCACAGATACGCAGTATTTT. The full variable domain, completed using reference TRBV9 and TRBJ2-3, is DSGVTQTPKHLITATGQRVTLRCSPRSGDLSVYWYQQSLDQGLQFLIQYYNGEERAKGNILERFSAQQFPDLHSELNLSSLELGDSALYFCASSVHGGASTDTQYFGPGTRLTVL.

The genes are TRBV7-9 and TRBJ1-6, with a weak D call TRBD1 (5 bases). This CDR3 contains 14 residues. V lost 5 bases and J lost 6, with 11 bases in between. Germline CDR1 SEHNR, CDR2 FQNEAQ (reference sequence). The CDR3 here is CASSRRDPNSPLHF. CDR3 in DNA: TGTGCCAGCAGCCGAAGGGACCCTAATTCACCCCTCCACTTT.

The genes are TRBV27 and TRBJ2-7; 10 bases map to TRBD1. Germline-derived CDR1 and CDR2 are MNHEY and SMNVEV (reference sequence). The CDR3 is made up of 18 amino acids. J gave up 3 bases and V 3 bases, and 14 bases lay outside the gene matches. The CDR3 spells CASSFSYYRQGAVYEQYF. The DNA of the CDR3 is TGTGCCAGCAGTTTTTCTTACTACCGACAGGGGGCGGTCTACGAGCAGTACTTC.

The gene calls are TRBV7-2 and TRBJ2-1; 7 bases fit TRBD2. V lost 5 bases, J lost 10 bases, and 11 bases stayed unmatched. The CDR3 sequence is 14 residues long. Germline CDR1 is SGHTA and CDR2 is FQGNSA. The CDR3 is CASSPDWGGKEQFF. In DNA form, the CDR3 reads TGTGCCAGCAGCCCCGATTGGGGGGGGAAAGAGCAGTTCTTC.

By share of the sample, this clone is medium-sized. Written as DNA, the CDR3 is TGCGCCAGCAGCCAAGGACTAGCGGAGTACCAAGAGACCCAGTACTTC. Encoded protein: CASSQGLAEYQETQYF. The rearrangement joins TRBV4-1 to TRBJ2-5; 9 nucleotides line up with TRBD2. Germline V lookup: CDR1 MGHRA, CDR2 YSYEKL. The CDR3 has 16 amino acids. V was pared by 1 base and J by 0 bases, with 3 bases of the junction left unmatched.

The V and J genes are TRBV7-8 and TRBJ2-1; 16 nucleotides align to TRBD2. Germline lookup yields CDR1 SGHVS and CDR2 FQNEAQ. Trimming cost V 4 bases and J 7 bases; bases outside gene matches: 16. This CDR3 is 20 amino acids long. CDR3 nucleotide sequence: TGTGCCAGCAGCTCCGACGCGGGACTAGCGGGAGGGCCTTTGAGGAATGAGCAGTTCTTC. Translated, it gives CASSSDAGLAGGPLRNEQFF.

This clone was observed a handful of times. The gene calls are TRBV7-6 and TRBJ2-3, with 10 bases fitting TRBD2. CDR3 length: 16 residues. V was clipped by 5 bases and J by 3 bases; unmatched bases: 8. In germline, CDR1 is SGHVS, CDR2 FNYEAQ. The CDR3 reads CASSRALAGATDTQYF. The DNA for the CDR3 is TGTGCCAGCAGCCGGGCCCTAGCGGGGGCGACAGATACGCAGTATTTT. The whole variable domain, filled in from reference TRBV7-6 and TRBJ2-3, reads GAGVSQSPRYKVTKRGQDVALRCDPISGHVSLYWYRQALGQGPEFLTYFNYEAQQDKSGLPNDRFSAERPEGSISTLTIQRTEQRDSAMYRCASSRALAGATDTQYFGPGTRLTVL.

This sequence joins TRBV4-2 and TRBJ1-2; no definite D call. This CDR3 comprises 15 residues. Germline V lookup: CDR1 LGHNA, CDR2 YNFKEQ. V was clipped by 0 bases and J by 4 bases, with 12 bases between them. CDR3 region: CASSQEGRVIYGYTF. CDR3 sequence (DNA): TGTGCCAGCAGCCAAGAAGGGCGAGTAATCTATGGCTACACCTTC.

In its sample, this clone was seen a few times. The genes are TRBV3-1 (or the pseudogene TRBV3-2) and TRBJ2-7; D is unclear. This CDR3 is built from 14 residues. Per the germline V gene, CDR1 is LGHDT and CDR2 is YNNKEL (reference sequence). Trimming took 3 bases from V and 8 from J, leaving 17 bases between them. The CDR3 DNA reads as TGTGCCAGCAGCCACCCTAGAAATCCGTACCAGCAGTACTTC. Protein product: CASSHPRNPYQQYF.

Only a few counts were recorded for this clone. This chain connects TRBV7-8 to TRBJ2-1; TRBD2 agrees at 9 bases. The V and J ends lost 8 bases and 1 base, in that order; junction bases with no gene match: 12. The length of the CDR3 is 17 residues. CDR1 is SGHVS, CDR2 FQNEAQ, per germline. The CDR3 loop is CASSSGGGAGSYNEQFF. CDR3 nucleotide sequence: TGTGCCAGCTCGTCCGGCGGGGGGGCCGGGTCCTACAATGAGCAGTTCTTC.

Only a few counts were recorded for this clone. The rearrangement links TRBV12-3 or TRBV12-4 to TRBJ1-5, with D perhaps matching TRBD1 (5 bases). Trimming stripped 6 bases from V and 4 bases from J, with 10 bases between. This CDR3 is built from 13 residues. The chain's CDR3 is CASRNRFNQPQHF. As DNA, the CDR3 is TGTGCCAGCAGGAACAGGTTTAATCAGCCCCAGCATTTT.

CDR3 sequence: CASSEVGYEAFF. Written as DNA, the CDR3 is TGTGCCAGCAGTGAAGTGGGCTATGAAGCTTTCTTT. This chain uses TRBV2 with TRBJ1-1, with D hard to call. CDR1 is SNHLY, CDR2 FYNNEI, per germline. Trimming pared 1 base from V and 7 bases from J, leaving 7 bases between. The CDR3 consists of 12 residues.

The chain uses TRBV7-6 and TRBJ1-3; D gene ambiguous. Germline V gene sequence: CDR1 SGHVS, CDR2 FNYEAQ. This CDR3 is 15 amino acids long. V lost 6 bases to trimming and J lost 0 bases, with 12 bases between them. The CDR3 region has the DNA TGTGCCAGCAGTCGTTATCGGGGCTCTGGAAACACCATATATTTT. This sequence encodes CASSRYRGSGNTIYF.

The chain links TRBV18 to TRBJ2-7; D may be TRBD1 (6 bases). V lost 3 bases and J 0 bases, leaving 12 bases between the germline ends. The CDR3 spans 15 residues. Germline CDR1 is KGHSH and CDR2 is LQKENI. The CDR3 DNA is TGTGCCAGCTCACCGACAGGATCGCGCTCCTACGAGCAGTACTTC. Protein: CASSPTGSRSYEQYF.

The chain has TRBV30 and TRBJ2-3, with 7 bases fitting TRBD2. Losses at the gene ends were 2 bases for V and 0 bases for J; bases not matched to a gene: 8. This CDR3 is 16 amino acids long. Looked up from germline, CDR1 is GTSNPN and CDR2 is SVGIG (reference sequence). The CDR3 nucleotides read TGTGCCTGGAGTCTCTGGCTAGCGGCTAGCACAGATACGCAGTATTTT. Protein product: CAWSLWLAASTDTQYF.

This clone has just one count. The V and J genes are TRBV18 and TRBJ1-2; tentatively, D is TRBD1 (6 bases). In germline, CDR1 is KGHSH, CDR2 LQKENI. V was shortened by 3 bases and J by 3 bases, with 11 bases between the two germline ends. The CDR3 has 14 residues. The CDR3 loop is CASSPGGADYGYTF. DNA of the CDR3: TGTGCCAGCTCACCGGGGGGCGCCGACTATGGCTACACCTTC.

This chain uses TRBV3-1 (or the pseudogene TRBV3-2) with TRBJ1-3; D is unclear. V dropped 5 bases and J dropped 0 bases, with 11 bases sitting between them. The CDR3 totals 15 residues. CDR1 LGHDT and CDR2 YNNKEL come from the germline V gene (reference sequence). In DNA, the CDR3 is TGTGCCAGCAGCGACCCGGTTAGCTCTGGAAACACCATATATTTT. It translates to CASSDPVSSGNTIYF.

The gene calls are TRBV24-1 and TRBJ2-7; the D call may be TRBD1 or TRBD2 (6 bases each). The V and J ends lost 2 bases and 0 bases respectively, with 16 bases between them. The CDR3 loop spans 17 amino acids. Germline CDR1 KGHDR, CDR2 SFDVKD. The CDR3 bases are TGTGCCACCAGTGATTCCGGGGGCGGGCTGGGCTCCTACGAGCAGTACTTC. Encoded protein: CATSDSGGGLGSYEQYF.

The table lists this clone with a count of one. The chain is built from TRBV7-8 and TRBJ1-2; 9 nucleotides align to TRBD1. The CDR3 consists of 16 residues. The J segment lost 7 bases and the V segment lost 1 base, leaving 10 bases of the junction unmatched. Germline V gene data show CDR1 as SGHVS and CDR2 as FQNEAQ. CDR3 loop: CASSLEPGQGIGGYTF. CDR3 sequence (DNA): TGTGCCAGCAGCTTAGAACCGGGACAGGGCATCGGTGGCTACACCTTC.

The CDR3 is CASSPNGRETQYF. The CDR3 DNA reads as TGTGCCAGCTCACCAAATGGACGAGAGACCCAGTACTTC. The chain employs TRBV18 and TRBJ2-5; D is unresolved. The CDR3 loop spans 13 amino acids. Between the trimmed V and J ends, which lost 2 bases and 4 bases, there was a span of 8 bases. CDR1 and CDR2 (germline): KGHSH, LQKENI.